Listed below are T cell receptor beta chains from one sample, sequenced in a study of sequential checkpoint blockade in melanoma. Profiled with immunoSEQ multiplex PCR; TCRdb holds only in-frame clones, not every one. The sample has around 25,000 clones, roughly four fifths seen once; the top ten hold about 9.9%. Sample: CD8+ T cells sorted from blood (inferred from file names), taken from a patient given nivolumab and ipilimumab in sequence. These receptors were obtained from a human donor with melanoma. Both conserved end residues are part of each CDR3.

j_gene | v_gene | CDR3aa
TRBJ2-7 | TRBV18 | CASSPNLEGGISYEQYF
TRBJ1-1 | TRBV18 | CASSPRPDRNTEAFF
TRBJ2-3 | TRBV29-1 | CSVDHGADTQYF
TRBJ2-2 | TRBV9 | CASSPRWGTSTDTGELFF
TRBJ2-3 | TRBV6-5 | CASKWGVDGGTQYF
TRBJ1-1 | TRBV28 | CASALSRAEAFF
TRBJ1-1 | TRBV19 | CASSQSTGTEAFF
TRBJ2-7 | TRBV18 | CASSTSRGPYEQYF
TRBJ1-1 | TRBV5-1 | CASSLYGRLSEAFF
TRBJ1-1 | TRBV10-3 | CAISVGQNTEAFF
TRBJ2-7 | TRBV19 | CASSPSGTGNSYEQYF
TRBJ1-5 | TRBV6-5 | CASNPTGGMGQPQHF
TRBJ2-1 | TRBV9 | CASSAHQGSYNEQFF
TRBJ2-3 | TRBV29-1 | CSVRSGGTDTQYF
TRBJ2-1 | TRBV10-1 | CASSEPPGLAGDNEQFF
TRBJ2-7 | TRBV21-1 | CASSLRGPKAPSYEQYF
TRBJ2-3 | TRBV14 | CASSPRNGSKSTDTQYF
TRBJ2-1 | TRBV7-8 | CASSLVGDRYNEQFF
TRBJ2-3 | TRBV7-2 | CASSLGGRTGDTQYF
TRBJ2-7 | TRBV19 | CASSILRGALNEQYF
TRBJ2-7 | TRBV27 | CASSHGDRGAPEQYF
TRBJ2-1 | TRBV14 | CASSQDTRLAGVDEQFF
TRBJ1-5 | TRBV30 | CAWSVQTGGAGGQPQHF
TRBJ1-5 | TRBV4-3 | CASSPTVTPGSNQPQHF
TRBJ2-1 | TRBV9 | CASSVGAGGTNPYNEQFF
TRBJ2-1 | TRBV4-3 | CASSQDIGVNEQFF
TRBJ1-1 | TRBV7-9 | CASSLAGGGQAFF
TRBJ1-2 | TRBV27 | CASSFTPSYGYTF